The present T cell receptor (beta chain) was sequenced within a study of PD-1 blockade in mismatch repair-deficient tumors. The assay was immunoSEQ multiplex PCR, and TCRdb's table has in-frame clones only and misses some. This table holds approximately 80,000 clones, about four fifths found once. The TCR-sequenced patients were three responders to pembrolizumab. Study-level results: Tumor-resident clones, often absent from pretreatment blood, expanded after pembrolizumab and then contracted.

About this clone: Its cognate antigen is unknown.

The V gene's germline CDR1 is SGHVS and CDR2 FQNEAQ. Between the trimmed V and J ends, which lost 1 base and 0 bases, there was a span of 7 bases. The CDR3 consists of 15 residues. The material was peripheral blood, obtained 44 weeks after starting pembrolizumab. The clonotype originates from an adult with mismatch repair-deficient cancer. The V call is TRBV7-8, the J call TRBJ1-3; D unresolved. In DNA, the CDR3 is TGTGCCAGCAGCTTAGTTTCTAACTCTGGAAACACCATATATTTT. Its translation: CASSLVSNSGNTIYF.